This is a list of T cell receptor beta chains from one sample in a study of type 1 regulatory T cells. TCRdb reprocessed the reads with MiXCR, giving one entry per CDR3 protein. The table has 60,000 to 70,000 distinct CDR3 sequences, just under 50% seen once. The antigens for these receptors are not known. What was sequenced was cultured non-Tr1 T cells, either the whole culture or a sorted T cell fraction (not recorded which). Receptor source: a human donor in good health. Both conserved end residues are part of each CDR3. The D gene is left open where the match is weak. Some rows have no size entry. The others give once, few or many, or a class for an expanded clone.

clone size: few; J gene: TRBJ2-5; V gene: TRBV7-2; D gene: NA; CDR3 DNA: TGTGCCAGCAGCTTAGATTTGCGGGGGCCCCAAGAGACCCAGTACTTC; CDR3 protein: CASSLDLRGPQETQYF
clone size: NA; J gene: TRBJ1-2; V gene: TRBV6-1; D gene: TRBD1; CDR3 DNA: TGTGCCAGCCTTCGGCGGGGACAGGGGTCTGCAGGCTATGGCTACACCTTC; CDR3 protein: CASLRRGQGSAGYGYTF
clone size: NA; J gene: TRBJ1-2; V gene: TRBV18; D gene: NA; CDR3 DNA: TGTGCCAGCTCACTCAGACAGGACCGAAACTATGGCTACACCTTC; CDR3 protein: CASSLRQDRNYGYTF
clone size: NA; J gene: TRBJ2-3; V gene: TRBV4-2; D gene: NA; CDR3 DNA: TGTGCCAGCAGCCCAGACCGGGACTGGGACACAGATACACAGTATTTT; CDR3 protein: CASSPDRDWDTDTQYF
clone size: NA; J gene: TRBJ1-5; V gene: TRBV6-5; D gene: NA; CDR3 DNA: TGTGCCAGCGCGAGGGCGAGCAATCAGCCCCAGCATTTT; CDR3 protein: CASARASNQPQHF
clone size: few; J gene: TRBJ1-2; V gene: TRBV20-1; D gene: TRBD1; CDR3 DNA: TGCAGTGCGCGGGACAGGGGTAGCTATGGCTACACCTTC; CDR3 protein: CSARDRGSYGYTF
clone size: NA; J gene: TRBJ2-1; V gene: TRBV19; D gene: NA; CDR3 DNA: TGTGCCAGTAGTATTCTTTGGCAGAACAATGAGCAGTTCTTC; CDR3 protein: CASSILWQNNEQFF
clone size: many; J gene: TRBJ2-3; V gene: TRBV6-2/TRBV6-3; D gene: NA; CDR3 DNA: TGTGCCAGCAGCTCTAGACTAGGGGTCACAGATACGCAGTATTTT; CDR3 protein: CASSSRLGVTDTQYF
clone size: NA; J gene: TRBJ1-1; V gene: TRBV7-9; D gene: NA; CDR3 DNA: TGTGCCAGCACCTTCCCAGGGAGAGGGACTGAAGCTTTCTTT; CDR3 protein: CASTFPGRGTEAFF
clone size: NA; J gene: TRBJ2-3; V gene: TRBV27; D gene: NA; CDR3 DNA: TGTGCCAGCAGTTTATCGGGGGACTTCTTCACAGATACGCAGTATTTT; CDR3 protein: CASSLSGDFFTDTQYF
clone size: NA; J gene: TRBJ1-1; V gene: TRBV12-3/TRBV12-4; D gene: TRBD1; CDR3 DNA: TGTGCCAGCAGTTTAGCCCAGGACAGGAGCGCTTTCTTT; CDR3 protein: CASSLAQDRSAFF
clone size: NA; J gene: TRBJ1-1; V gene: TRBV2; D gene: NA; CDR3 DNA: TGTGCCAGCAGTGAAGGGAGAAGCATGAACACTGAAGCTTTCTTT; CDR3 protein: CASSEGRSMNTEAFF
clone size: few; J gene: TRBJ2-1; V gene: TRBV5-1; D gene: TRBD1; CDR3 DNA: TGTGCCAGCAGCTTGGGCGGACAGGGGAACTTGAATGAGCAGTTCTTC; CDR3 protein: CASSLGGQGNLNEQFF
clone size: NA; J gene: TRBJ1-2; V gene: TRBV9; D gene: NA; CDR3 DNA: TGTGCCAGCAGCGACCGTCGGGGTCCCTGGCCCGATGGCTACACCTTC; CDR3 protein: CASSDRRGPWPDGYTF
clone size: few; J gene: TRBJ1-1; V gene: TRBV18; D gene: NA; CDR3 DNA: TGTGCCAGCTCACCACCGCTGAACACTGAAGCTTTCTTT; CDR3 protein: CASSPPLNTEAFF
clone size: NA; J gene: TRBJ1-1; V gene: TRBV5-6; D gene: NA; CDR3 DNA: TGTGCCAGCAGCTGGGCTTACACTGAAGCTTTCTTT; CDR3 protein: CASSWAYTEAFF
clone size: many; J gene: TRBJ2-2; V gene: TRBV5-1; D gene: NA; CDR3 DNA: TGCGCCAGCAGCTTGGGGCAAGAGAACACCGGGGAGCTGTTTTTT; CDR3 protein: CASSLGQENTGELFF
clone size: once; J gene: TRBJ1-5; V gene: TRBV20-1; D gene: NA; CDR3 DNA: TGCAGTGCTAGAGGGGGGGGCTATAGCAATCAGCCCCAGCATTTT; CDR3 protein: CSARGGGYSNQPQHF
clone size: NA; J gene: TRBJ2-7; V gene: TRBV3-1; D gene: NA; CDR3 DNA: TGTGCCAGCAGGGGGACCGACGAGCAGTACTTC; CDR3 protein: CASRGTDEQYF
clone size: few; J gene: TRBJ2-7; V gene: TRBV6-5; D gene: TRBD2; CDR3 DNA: TGTGCCAGCAGTTACAAGGGACTAGCGGGGGGCCTTTCCTACGAGCAGTACTTC; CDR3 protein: CASSYKGLAGGLSYEQYF
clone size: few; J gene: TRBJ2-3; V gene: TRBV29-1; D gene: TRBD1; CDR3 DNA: TGCAGCGTTGAGCGCGGGACAGGGGAACCCCAGTATTTT; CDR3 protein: CSVERGTGEPQYF
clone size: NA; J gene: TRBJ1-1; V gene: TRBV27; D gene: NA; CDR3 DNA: TGTGCCAGCAGACGAGGCAGGGAGCTTCCTGAAGCTTTCTTT; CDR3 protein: CASRRGRELPEAFF
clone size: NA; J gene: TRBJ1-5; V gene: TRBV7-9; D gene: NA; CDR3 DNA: TGTGCCAGCAGCAAAACTGGTTCGCCCCAGCATTTT; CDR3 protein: CASSKTGSPQHF
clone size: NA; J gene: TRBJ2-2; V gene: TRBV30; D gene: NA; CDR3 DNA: TGTGCCTGGAGAGGCTCGACCGGGAAGCTGTTTTTT; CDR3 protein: CAWRGSTGKLFF
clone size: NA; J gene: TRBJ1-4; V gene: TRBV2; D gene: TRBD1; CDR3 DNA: TGTGCCAGCAGTGAAGGGGACAGGGCTAATAATGAAAAACTGTTTTTT; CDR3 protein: CASSEGDRANNEKLFF
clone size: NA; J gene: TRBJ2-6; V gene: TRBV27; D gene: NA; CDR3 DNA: TGTGCCAGCAGATTACTAGGGTCGAGCTCTGGGGCCAACGTCCTGACTTTC; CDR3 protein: CASRLLGSSSGANVLTF
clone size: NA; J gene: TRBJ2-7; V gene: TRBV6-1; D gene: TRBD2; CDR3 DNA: TGTGCCAGCAGTGGACAGCGGGGGCTAAACTACGAGCAGTACTTC; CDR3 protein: CASSGQRGLNYEQYF
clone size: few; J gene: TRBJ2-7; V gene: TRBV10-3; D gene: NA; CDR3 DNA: TGTGCCATCAGTGGTAGCAGGGAGTCCTACGAGCAGTACTTC; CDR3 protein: CAISGSRESYEQYF
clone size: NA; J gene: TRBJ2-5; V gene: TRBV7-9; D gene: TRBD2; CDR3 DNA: TGTGCCAGCAGCCGCCTGACTAGCGGGGGCATACAAGAGACCCAGTACTTC; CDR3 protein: CASSRLTSGGIQETQYF
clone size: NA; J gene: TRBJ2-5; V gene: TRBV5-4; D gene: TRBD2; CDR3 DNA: TGTGCCAGCAGCTCTCGGACTAGCGGGGGGGAGACCCAGTACTTC; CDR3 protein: CASSSRTSGGETQYF
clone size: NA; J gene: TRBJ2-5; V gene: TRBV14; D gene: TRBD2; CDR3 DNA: TGTGCCAGCAGCCACGGTTTGTGGTCTAGCGGGGGCCCTGAGACCCAGTACTTC; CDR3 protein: CASSHGLWSSGGPETQYF
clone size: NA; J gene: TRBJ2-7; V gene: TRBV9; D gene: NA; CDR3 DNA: TGTGCCAGCAGCCCCACCGCCCTGGGGACAAGGGGTTTTTCCTACGAGCAGTACTTC; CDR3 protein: CASSPTALGTRGFSYEQYF
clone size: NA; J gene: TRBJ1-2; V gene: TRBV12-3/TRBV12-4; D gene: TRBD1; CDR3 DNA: TGTGCCAGCAGTCCCCAAACAGGGGGCAGCTATGGCTACACCTTC; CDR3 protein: CASSPQTGGSYGYTF